This entry is about one T cell receptor (beta chain). Using immunoSEQ multiplex PCR, the repertoire was profiled, and TCRdb retains in-frame clones only, with some absent. The sample yields around 160,000 clones, about four fifths seen once. The sample comes from a study of blood T cell repertoires in COVID-19. Living in about two dozen US areas, the participants were between roughly 18 and 95 years of age. This CDR3 is 16 amino acids long. Per the germline V gene, CDR1 is MNHNY and CDR2 is SVGAGI (reference sequence). V dropped 0 bases and J dropped 7; count of bases not matched to a gene: 6. Sequenced input: PBMCs or T cells enriched from blood (not recorded which). V usage is TRBV6-6 and J usage is TRBJ1-2; TRBD1 matches at 12 bases. This TCR was sampled from a woman aged 60 to 75 who had recovered from COVID-19. The CDR3 reads CASSYSGTGGASGYTF. The CDR3 coding sequence is TGTGCCAGCAGTTACTCGGGGACAGGGGGCGCATCTGGCTACACCTTC.